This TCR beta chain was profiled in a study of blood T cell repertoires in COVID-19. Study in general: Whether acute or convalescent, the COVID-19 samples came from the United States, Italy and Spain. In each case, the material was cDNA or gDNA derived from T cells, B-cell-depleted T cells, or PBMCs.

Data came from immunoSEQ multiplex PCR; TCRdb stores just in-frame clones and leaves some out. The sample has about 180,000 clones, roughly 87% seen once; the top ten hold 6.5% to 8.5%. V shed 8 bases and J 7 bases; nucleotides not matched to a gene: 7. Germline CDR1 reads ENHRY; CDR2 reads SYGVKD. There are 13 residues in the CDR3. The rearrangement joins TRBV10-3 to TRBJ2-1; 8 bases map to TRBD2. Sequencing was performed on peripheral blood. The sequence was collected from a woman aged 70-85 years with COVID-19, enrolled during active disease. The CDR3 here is CAIREGPGNEQFF. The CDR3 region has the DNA TGTGCCATCCGGGAGGGCCCGGGGAATGAGCAGTTCTTC.